These 9 T cell receptor beta chains were sequenced from one sample in a study of graft-versus-host responses after intestinal transplantation. The method was immunoSEQ multiplex PCR; TCRdb's version includes in-frame clones alone and lacks a portion of them. The data contain about 99,000 clones, less than 95% of them singletons. For these receptors, no antigen is known. Material: unstimulated CD8+ T cells sorted from spleen or lymph node cells, obtained before transplant. These TCRs come from a human donor who was the organ donor for an intestinal transplant.

V gene TRBV4-1 combines with J gene TRBJ2-5, with a weak D call TRBD2 (6 bases). The V and J ends lost 1 base and 5 bases respectively, with 11 bases between them. There are 14 residues in the CDR3. The germline CDR1 and CDR2 sequences are MGHRA and YSYEKL. CDR3 DNA sequence: TGCGCCAGCAGCCAAGTGGGGGGTTGGGAGACCCAGTACTTC. Encoded protein: CASSQVGGWETQYF.

This clone came up a few times. The chain carries TRBV25-1 and TRBJ2-7; D not certain. The CDR3 length is 15 residues. CDR1 MGHDK and CDR2 SYGVNS come from the germline V gene. V lost 0 bases to trimming and J lost 0 bases, with 9 bases between them. The CDR3 is CASSEYGPNSYEQYF. For the CDR3, the DNA is TGTGCCAGCAGTGAATATGGGCCCAACTCCTACGAGCAGTACTTC.

V and J are TRBV29-1 and TRBJ1-2, with D possibly matching TRBD1 (5 bases). Trimming left V 6 bases short and J 0 bases short, with 14 bases between. CDR3 size: 14 residues. Germline values: CDR1 SQVTM, CDR2 ANQGSEA. CDR3 protein: CSVHTGETNYGYTF. The CDR3 DNA follows: TGCAGCGTCCACACAGGTGAAACTAACTATGGCTACACCTTC.

The rearrangement links TRBV5-4 to TRBJ1-3; D might be TRBD1 (5 bases). The V end was cut by 1 base, the J end by 2 bases, with 7 bases between. The CDR3 totals 14 residues. The germline CDR1 and CDR2 sequences are SGHNT and YYREEE (reference sequence). This CDR3 reads CASSLLGAGNTIYF. The CDR3 nucleotides are TGTGCCAGCAGCTTGCTAGGGGCTGGAAACACCATATATTTT.

The rearrangement links TRBV10-1 to TRBJ2-3; 8 bases are shared with TRBD2. The V gene end was trimmed by 8 bases and the J gene end by 2 bases; junction bases not matched to a gene: 3. From germline, CDR1 is WNHNN and CDR2 SYGVQD (reference sequence). This CDR3 spans 13 amino acids. CDR3 nucleotides: TGCGCCAGCGGGACTAGGACCACAGATACGCAGTATTTT. This codes for CASGTRTTDTQYF.

This clone was observed once. The V and J genes are TRBV7-9 and TRBJ2-3, with D uncertain. V lost 5 bases and J lost 2, with 11 bases in between. The CDR3 length is 14 residues. Germline CDR1 SEHNR, CDR2 FQNEAQ (reference sequence). Here the CDR3 DNA reads TGTGCCAGCAGCCGTACAGCAAACACAGATACGCAGTATTTT. Translated: CASSRTANTDTQYF.

The genes are TRBV27 and TRBJ1-2, with D tentatively TRBD1 (6 bases). This CDR3 is 14 amino acids long. Germline CDR1 MNHEY, CDR2 SMNVEV (reference sequence). V lost 5 bases and J 3 bases, leaving 13 bases between the germline ends. CDR3 sequence reads: CASSQNRAYYGYTF. The CDR3 DNA reads TGTGCCAGCAGTCAAAACAGGGCTTACTATGGCTACACCTTC.

V is TRBV28 and J is TRBJ2-5; 7 bases are a match to TRBD2. CDR3 length: 17 residues. From germline, CDR1 is MDHEN and CDR2 SYDVKM. The J segment lost 5 bases and the V segment lost 5 bases, leaving 17 bases of the junction unmatched. The CDR3 here is CASSGKREESVVETQYF. DNA for the CDR3: TGTGCCAGCAGTGGGAAACGGGAGGAGTCGGTAGTGGAGACCCAGTACTTC.

The rearrangement uses TRBV4-2 and TRBJ2-7; D is uncertain. CDR3 length: 13 amino acids. CDR1 is LGHNA and CDR2 is YNFKEQ in the germline V gene. V lost 1 base and J 4 bases, leaving 8 bases between the germline ends. Written as DNA, the CDR3 is TGTGCCAGCAGCCAAGCAGGCTCTTACGAGCAGTACTTC. This encodes CASSQAGSYEQYF.